This record looks at one TCR beta chain sequence and its context. Its target is unknown. Every patient had bone marrow sampled while the disease was active. The sample is drawn from a study of read filtering for tumor transcriptome and immune sequencing. Study background: Mean patient age was approximately 66 years, range about 47 to 90; 17 male, some 14 female. Study-level findings and limits: Approximately 80% of IR-seq clonotypes had one read, totaling roughly 3.5% of reads; RNA-seq: 74.6% and 44.6%.

Molecular barcoded adaptors covering alpha/delta and beta/gamma chains were used on about 0.4 ug RNA. TCRdb reanalysed the reads using MiXCR and keeps one entry per CDR3 protein. This sample yields some 120,000 distinct CDR3 sequences, of which roughly 13% are seen a single time; 9.5% to 11% belongs to the top ten. The CDR3 runs 17 residues. V lost 1 base to trimming and J lost 7 bases; unmatched junction nucleotides: 6. The V gene's germline CDR1 is LNHDA and CDR2 SQIVND (reference sequence). Sequenced material: a population of CD138-negative cells sorted from bone marrow. The chain uses TRBV19 and TRBJ2-2; 13 bases are shared with TRBD2. This TCR was sampled from a donor over 35 with multiple myeloma. The CDR3 nucleotides are TGTGCCAGTAGTATAGCCGGGACTAGCGGGAACGGCGGGGAGCTGTTTTTT. It specifies CASSIAGTSGNGGELFF.